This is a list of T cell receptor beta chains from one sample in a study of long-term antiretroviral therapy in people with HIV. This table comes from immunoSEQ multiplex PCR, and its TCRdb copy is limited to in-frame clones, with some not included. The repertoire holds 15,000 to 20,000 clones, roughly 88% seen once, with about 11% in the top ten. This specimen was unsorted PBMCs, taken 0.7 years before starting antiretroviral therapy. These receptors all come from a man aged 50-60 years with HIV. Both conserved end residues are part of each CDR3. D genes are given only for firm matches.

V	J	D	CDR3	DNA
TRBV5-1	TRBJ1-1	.	CASSLAQINTEAFF	TGCGCCAGCAGCTTGGCGCAGATAAACACTGAAGCTTTCTTT
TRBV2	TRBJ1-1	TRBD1	CASSVTGGISTEAFF	TGTGCCAGCAGTGTTACAGGGGGCATTAGCACTGAAGCTTTCTTT
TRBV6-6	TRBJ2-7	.	CASSSLTGIPYEQYF	TGTGCCAGCAGTTCTCTCACAGGAATCCCCTACGAGCAGTACTTC
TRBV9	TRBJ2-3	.	CASSALHWGGGSTDTQYF	TGTGCCAGCAGCGCACTTCATTGGGGGGGCGGGAGCACAGATACGCAGTATTTT
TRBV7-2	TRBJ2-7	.	CASSLTRGGQDEQYF	TGTGCCAGCAGCCTGACCCGGGGGGGACAGGACGAGCAGTACTTC
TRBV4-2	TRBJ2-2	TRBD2	CASSQGAGDTGELFF	TGTGCCAGCAGCCAAGGTGCGGGGGACACCGGGGAGCTGTTTTTT
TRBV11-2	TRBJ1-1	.	CASSYGPGFGAFF	TGTGCCAGCAGTTATGGACCGGGTTTTGGGGCTTTCTTT
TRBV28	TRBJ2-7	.	CASRSPGRSDSYEQYF	TGTGCCAGTAGATCCCCAGGGAGATCGGACAGCTACGAGCAGTACTTC
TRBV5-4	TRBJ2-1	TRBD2	CASSTPSGLTYNEQFF	TGTGCCAGCAGCACCCCTAGCGGGTTAACCTACAATGAGCAGTTCTTC
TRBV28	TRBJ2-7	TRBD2	CASSPLGLSGGREYEQYF	TGTGCCAGCAGTCCCCTTGGTTTGTCGGGGGGGCGGGAATACGAGCAGTACTTC
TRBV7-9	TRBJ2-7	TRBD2	CASSLRGTSGNEQYF	TGTGCCAGCAGCCTTCGGGGGACTAGCGGGAACGAGCAGTACTTC
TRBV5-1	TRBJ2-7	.	CASSLGPLGVYEQYF	TGCGCCAGCAGCTTGGGACCTTTAGGTGTCTACGAGCAGTACTTC
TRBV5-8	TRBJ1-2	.	CASSLDFSFYGYGYTF	TGTGCCAGCAGCTTGGACTTCAGCTTTTATGGGTATGGCTACACCTTC
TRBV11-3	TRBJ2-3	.	CASSLAKTDTQYF	TGTGCCAGCAGCTTAGCTAAAACAGATACGCAGTATTTT
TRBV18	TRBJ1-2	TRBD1	CASSPTDRDYGYTF	TGTGCCAGCTCACCAACCGACAGGGACTATGGCTACACCTTC
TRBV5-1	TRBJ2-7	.	CASSLGRVYEQYF	TGCGCCAGCAGCTTGGGGAGGGTCTACGAGCAGTACTTC